A single sample is the source of the 20 T cell receptor beta chains below, sequenced in a study of naive and memory T cell subsets. Both TRBC1 and TRBC2 were covered by a beta constant-region primer of two equimolar oligonucleotides. Nested alpha and beta constant-region primers with the SP2 primer drove four PCR rounds on ligated cDNA. TCRdb passed the UMI-ligation and nested PCR reads through MiXCR, listing each CDR3 protein once. The sample holds 85,000 to 130,000 distinct CDR3 sequences, roughly 15% seen once. No antigen has been identified for these receptors. General study findings and limits: Possibly reflecting memory cells re-expressing CD45RA, a few larger clonotypes occurred in naive repertoires, especially CD8.

The sequencing input was naive CD8+ T cells from blood. The receptors originated from a human donor in good health.

The rearrangement joins TRBV13 to TRBJ1-1; D remains unclear. V lost 6 bases, J lost 3 bases, and 11 bases lay in between. CDR1 is PRHDT and CDR2 is FYEKMQ in the germline V gene (reference sequence). The CDR3 spans 13 residues. The CDR3 here is CASSRNTDTEAFF. The CDR3 coding sequence is TGTGCCAGCAGTCGTAACACAGACACTGAAGCTTTCTTT.

V is TRBV27 and J is TRBJ2-1, with 8 bases identical to TRBD2. Trimming cost V 5 bases and J 1 base; bases outside gene matches: 1. CDR1 is MNHEY, CDR2 SMNVEV, per germline (reference sequence). CDR3 size: 14 residues. CDR3 DNA: TGTGCCAGCAGTGCTAGCGGGTCCTACAATGAGCAGTTCTTC. This translates into CASSASGSYNEQFF.

This clonotype was counted between two and nine times. The rearrangement joins TRBV11-2 to TRBJ2-7; D gene unclear. V was cut by 4 bases and J by 3 bases, with 7 bases left in between. CDR1 and CDR2 from the germline V gene are SGHAT and FQNNGV. CDR3 length: 12 residues. DNA of the CDR3: TGTGCCAGCAGCTCCGGGTACTACGAGCAGTACTTC. Its protein is CASSSGYYEQYF.

This clonotype was detected a few times. The chain couples TRBV4-3 to TRBJ1-1; D remains unclear. In germline, CDR1 is LGHNA, CDR2 YSLEER. Trimming cost V 1 base and J 4 bases, with 7 bases left between them. CDR3 length equals 13 residues. The chain's CDR3 is CASSQALVTEAFF. The CDR3 DNA reads as TGCGCCAGCAGCCAAGCTCTCGTCACTGAAGCTTTCTTT.

In DNA, the CDR3 is TGTGCCAGCAGCTTAGGTGCGGGAGAGAGCACAGATACGCAGTATTTT. It specifies CASSLGAGESTDTQYF. The chain is built from TRBV7-9 and TRBJ2-3; 7 bases fit TRBD2. Losses at the gene ends were 1 base for V and 0 bases for J; bases not matched to a gene: 4. The CDR3 covers 16 residues. Per the germline V gene, CDR1 is SEHNR and CDR2 is FQNEAQ (reference sequence).

The rearrangement uses TRBV7-9 and TRBJ1-1; perhaps TRBD1 as D (6 bases). V was shortened by 2 bases and J by 9 bases, with 13 bases between the two germline ends. CDR3 length equals 13 residues. Per germline, CDR1 SEHNR and CDR2 FQNEAQ (reference sequence). The CDR3 sequence is CASSLYGTTKAFF. The CDR3 DNA reads as TGTGCCAGCAGCTTATACGGGACAACGAAAGCTTTCTTT. Variable domain in full (rest from reference TRBV7-9 and TRBJ1-1): DTGVSQNPRHKITKRGQNVTFRCDPISEHNRLYWYRQTLGQGPEFLTYFQNEAQLEKSRLLSDRFSAERPKGSFSTLEIQRTEQGDSAMYLCASSLYGTTKAFFGQGTRLTVV.

The chain links TRBV6-1 to TRBJ1-1; 9 bases agree with TRBD1. The CDR3 covers 16 residues. J was trimmed by 3 bases and V by 1 base; bases with no gene match: 6. Germline-derived CDR1 and CDR2 are MNHNS and SASEGT. The CDR3: CASSEGQGGHDTEAFF. CDR3 in DNA: TGTGCCAGCAGTGAAGGACAGGGGGGTCATGACACTGAAGCTTTCTTT.

The V call is TRBV28, the J call TRBJ2-7; 9 bases map to TRBD2. This CDR3 has 15 residues. Looked up from germline, CDR1 is MDHEN and CDR2 is SYDVKM. The ends lost 3 bases at V and 2 bases at J; junction bases unmatched: 5. CDR3 residues: CASSFLGGGAYEQYF. CDR3 bases: TGTGCCAGCAGTTTTTTAGGCGGGGGGGCCTACGAGCAGTACTTC.

The V gene is TRBV20-1, the J gene TRBJ2-7; D remains unclear. The CDR3 runs 13 residues. Germline-derived CDR1 and CDR2 are DFQATT and SNEGSKA (reference sequence). V was pared by 4 bases and J by 0 bases, with 10 bases between. The CDR3 reads CSATDTISYEQYF. The CDR3 coding sequence is TGCAGTGCTACTGACACCATCTCCTACGAGCAGTACTTC.

This sequence joins TRBV3-1 and TRBJ2-7; no firm D call. Trimming removed 1 base at V and 2 bases at J, with 15 bases between. Germline values: CDR1 LGHDT, CDR2 YNNKEL (reference sequence). This CDR3 has 16 residues. The CDR3: CASSQGFALLAYEQYF. The DNA of the CDR3 is TGTGCCAGCAGCCAAGGGTTCGCCCTGCTGGCCTACGAGCAGTACTTC.

This clonotype was seen only a few times. This chain links TRBV20-1 with TRBJ1-1; TRBD1 is a possible D gene (5 bases). CDR1 and CDR2 from the germline V gene are DFQATT and SNEGSKA (reference sequence). V was trimmed by 6 bases and J by 4 bases, leaving 15 bases between them. The CDR3 loop spans 13 amino acids. CDR3 amino acids: CSASTTGVTEAFF. For the CDR3, the DNA is TGCAGTGCCTCAACCACGGGGGTCACTGAAGCTTTCTTT.

This clonotype has a handful of counts. V gene TRBV7-9 combines with J gene TRBJ2-2, with unresolved D. V gave up 0 bases and J gave up 0 bases, with 5 bases separating them. The CDR3 totals 15 residues. CDR1 and CDR2 from the germline V gene are SEHNR and FQNEAQ (reference sequence). The CDR3 coding sequence is TGTGCCAGCAGCTTAGCAACGGCGAACACCGGGGAGCTGTTTTTT. Translated: CASSLATANTGELFF.

This clonotype has more than one count but fewer than ten. The chain employs TRBV5-1 and TRBJ2-5; D is possibly TRBD2 (6 bases). Trimming pared 2 bases from V and 0 bases from J, leaving 14 bases between. The CDR3 loop spans 16 amino acids. Germline lookup yields CDR1 SGHRS and CDR2 YFSETQ. DNA for the CDR3: TGCGCCAGCAGCTTCTCGGGGGACGGGTACCAAGAGACCCAGTACTTC. Encoded protein: CASSFSGDGYQETQYF.

This clonotype was found many times. The J gene is TRBJ2-1, the V gene TRBV6-1; D unclear. This CDR3 has 12 amino acids. Per germline, CDR1 MNHNS and CDR2 SASEGT. Between the trimmed V and J ends, which lost 7 bases and 9 bases, there was a span of 13 bases. The CDR3 is CASTPGWGEQFF. Here the CDR3 DNA reads TGTGCCAGCACCCCCGGGTGGGGTGAGCAGTTCTTC.

The V and J genes are TRBV27 and TRBJ2-7; 9 nucleotides agree with TRBD1. This CDR3 region has 15 residues. V was clipped by 8 bases and J by 4 bases; unmatched bases: 12. Germline values: CDR1 MNHEY, CDR2 SMNVEV (reference sequence). The chain's CDR3 is CASGLPDRGPYEQYF. The CDR3 DNA reads as TGTGCCAGCGGACTCCCGGACAGGGGCCCGTACGAGCAGTACTTC.

The chain employs TRBV6-2 or TRBV6-3 and TRBJ1-1; no definite D call. Germline V gives CDR1 MNHEY, CDR2 SVGEGT. V lost 0 bases and J lost 9, with 5 bases in between. The CDR3 extends over 11 amino acids. CDR3 residues: CASSYSRKAFF. The CDR3 region has the DNA TGTGCCAGCAGTTACTCGCGTAAAGCTTTCTTT.

This clonotype was observed a few times. The J gene is TRBJ1-2, the V gene TRBV27, with a tentative D call TRBD1 (6 bases). Trimming removed 3 bases from V and 4 bases from J, with 15 bases in between. The CDR3 has 15 amino acids. CDR1 and CDR2 from the germline V gene are MNHEY and SMNVEV (reference sequence). CDR3 DNA sequence: TGTGCCAGCAGTTTCCAACAGGGTTATATCTATGGCTACACCTTC. This translates into CASSFQQGYIYGYTF.

This clonotype was observed at least ten times. The chain has TRBV20-1 and TRBJ2-3, with D possibly matching TRBD1 (5 bases). Trimming cost V 1 base and J 5 bases, with 7 bases left between them. In germline, CDR1 is DFQATT, CDR2 SNEGSKA (reference sequence). The CDR3 runs 12 residues. DNA for the CDR3: TGCAGTGCTAGAGTAGGGGAAGATACGCAGTATTTT. Translating it yields CSARVGEDTQYF.

This clonotype was seen more than once but under ten times. The chain recombines TRBV15 with TRBJ2-1; TRBD2 aligns across 9 bases. CDR1 and CDR2 (germline): LNHNV, YYDKDF (reference sequence). This CDR3 has 15 amino acids. The V and J ends lost 0 bases and 5 bases, in that order; junction bases with no gene match: 2. The CDR3: CATSRDLAGHNEQFF. Written as DNA, the CDR3 is TGTGCCACCAGCAGAGACCTAGCGGGACACAATGAGCAGTTCTTC.

This clonotype was recorded many times. CDR3: CASSESKGTSRPYEQYF. DNA for the CDR3: TGCGCCAGCAGTGAGTCTAAGGGGACTAGCAGACCCTACGAGCAGTACTTC. The chain is built from TRBV10-2 and TRBJ2-7; 9 bases align to TRBD2. This CDR3 has 17 amino acids. With V trimmed by 0 bases and J by 2 bases, 8 bases remained unmatched. In germline, CDR1 is WSHSY, CDR2 SAAADI.